What follows are 24 T cell receptor beta chains derived from one specimen sequenced in a study of identical twins. TCRdb independently ran MiXCR on the 5' RACE reads; one entry per CDR3 protein. The table shows approximately 700,000 distinct CDR3 sequences, with approximately 6.1% occurring only once. Sample: naive T cells sorted from blood. The receptor source for this set is a man between 18 and 29 years old in good health.

This clonotype appeared many times. V is TRBV7-2 and J is TRBJ2-7; TRBD2 aligns across 7 bases. The CDR3 spans 15 residues. J lost 6 bases, V lost 1 base, and 9 bases had no gene match. Germline assignment: CDR1 SGHTA and CDR2 FQGNSA. CDR3 in DNA: TGTGCCAGCAGCTTAGTGGGCGGGAGTTCTTCCGAGCAGTACTTC. This translates into CASSLVGGSSSEQYF.

The chain is built from TRBV4-3 and TRBJ2-5; 9 bases are shared with TRBD1. The CDR3 contains 16 residues. Germline CDR1 is LGHNA and CDR2 is YSLEER. V lost 4 bases, J lost 4 bases, and 10 bases stayed unmatched. CDR3 amino acids: CASSRLLGQGGETQYF. CDR3 sequence (DNA): TGCGCCAGCAGCCGGCTACTGGGACAGGGCGGAGAGACCCAGTACTTC.

The chain has TRBV5-4 and TRBJ1-4; a possible D gene is TRBD1 (5 bases). Per the germline V gene, CDR1 is SGHNT and CDR2 is YYREEE (reference sequence). V was pared by 4 bases and J by 5 bases, with 21 bases between. This CDR3 is 17 amino acids long. CDR3 DNA: TGTGCCAGCAGCCCGCCGGGGCAGGGCGAAACGAATGAAAAACTGTTTTTT. Protein sequence: CASSPPGQGETNEKLFF.

This chain uses TRBV28 with TRBJ2-5; TRBD1 is a possible D gene (6 bases). The CDR3 has 13 residues. The V and J ends lost 10 bases and 1 base respectively, with 13 bases between them. In germline, CDR1 is MDHEN, CDR2 SYDVKM. For the CDR3, the DNA is TGTGCCACCAGGGGAGCCCTCCAAGAGACCCAGTACTTC. Translating gives CATRGALQETQYF.

This clonotype was found a few times. The chain employs TRBV11-1 and TRBJ2-7; 10 nucleotides align to TRBD2. The CDR3 sequence is 18 residues long. Germline assignment: CDR1 SGHAT and CDR2 FQDESV (reference sequence). The V and J ends lost 1 base and 2 bases, in that order; junction bases with no gene match: 11. CDR3 in amino acids: CASSLEGESGRVPYEQYF. DNA for the CDR3: TGTGCCAGCAGCTTAGAAGGTGAAAGCGGGAGGGTGCCCTACGAGCAGTACTTC. The variable domain in full, completed from reference TRBV11-1 and TRBJ2-7, reads EAEVAQSPRYKITEKSQAVAFWCDPISGHATLYWYRQILGQGPELLVQFQDESVVDDSQLPKDRFSAERLKGVDSTLKIQPAELGDSAMYLCASSLEGESGRVPYEQYFGPGTRLTVT.

In this sample, this clonotype turned up many times. This sequence joins TRBV4-3 and TRBJ2-3; D unclear. The germline V gene encodes CDR1 LGHNA and CDR2 YSLEER. This CDR3 has 15 residues. Trimming pared 0 bases from V and 1 base from J, leaving 8 bases between. The CDR3 loop is CASSQELHRTDTQYF. In DNA form, the CDR3 reads TGCGCCAGCAGCCAAGAACTACACCGCACAGATACGCAGTATTTT.

This clonotype was counted at least ten times. The V and J genes are TRBV5-1 and TRBJ2-7, with 10 bases identical to TRBD1. There are 15 residues in the CDR3. CDR1 SGHRS and CDR2 YFSETQ come from the germline V gene. J gave up 3 bases and V 1 base, and 4 bases lay outside the gene matches. The CDR3 loop is CASSLSGTGDYEQYV. As DNA, the CDR3 is TGCGCCAGCAGCTTGAGCGGGACAGGGGACTACGAGCAGTACGTC.

This clonotype has only a few counts. This chain connects TRBV29-1 to TRBJ2-7; D possibly matches TRBD1 or TRBD2 (7 bases each). The ends were cut back, 0 bases at V and 2 bases at J, with 20 bases in the middle. The CDR3 runs 17 residues. CDR1 and CDR2 (germline): SQVTM, ANQGSEA. CDR3 nucleotide sequence: TGCAGCGTTGAAGATCAGGTGGGGAGGGGGCCTACCTACGAGCAGTACTTC. Its translation is CSVEDQVGRGPTYEQYF.

In its sample, this clonotype was seen a few times. The chain employs TRBV6-2 or TRBV6-3 and TRBJ2-1; 7 nucleotides match TRBD2. From germline, CDR1 is MNHEY and CDR2 SVGEGT. CDR3 length equals 16 residues. Germline trimming cut 9 bases from V and 4 bases from J; bases unmatched to any gene: 15. CDR3 amino acids: CASHKGKASGYNEQFF. The CDR3 DNA is TGTGCCAGTCATAAAGGGAAGGCTAGCGGATACAATGAGCAGTTCTTC.

The chain couples TRBV2 to TRBJ1-3; no reliable D call. The germline V gene has CDR1 SNHLY and CDR2 FYNNEI. CDR3 length: 13 amino acids. Between the trimmed V and J ends, which lost 9 bases and 4 bases, there was a span of 13 bases. The DNA of the CDR3 is TGTGCCAGTCTGGGTCTCCCCGGAAACACCATATATTTT. It specifies CASLGLPGNTIYF.

The chain is built from TRBV4-1 and TRBJ2-5; maybe TRBD1 (6 bases). V shed 2 bases and J shed 2 bases, with 15 bases lying between them. Per germline, CDR1 MGHRA and CDR2 YSYEKL. This CDR3 region has 16 residues. The CDR3 sequence: CASSQMGARDQETQYF. CDR3 in DNA: TGCGCCAGCAGCCAAATGGGGGCCCGGGATCAAGAGACCCAGTACTTC.

The table lists this clonotype with many counts. The chain is built from TRBV29-1 and TRBJ2-1, with 7 bases fitting TRBD2. The CDR3 totals 14 residues. The ends lost 7 bases at V and 0 bases at J; junction bases unmatched: 6. CDR1 SQVTM and CDR2 ANQGSEA come from the germline V gene. In DNA form, the CDR3 reads TGCAGCGAAACTAGCGAGAGCTCCTACAATGAGCAGTTCTTC. As protein: CSETSESSYNEQFF.

This clonotype appeared a few times. V usage is TRBV2 and J usage is TRBJ1-2, with a weak D call TRBD1 (5 bases). V shed 3 bases and J shed 5 bases, with 10 bases lying between them. The CDR3 is made up of 13 amino acids. CDR1 is SNHLY and CDR2 is FYNNEI in the germline V gene. The CDR3 DNA is TGTGCCAGCAGTGAGGGGGAGGAATATGGCTACACCTTC. Its translation: CASSEGEEYGYTF.

The chain employs TRBV2 and TRBJ1-1; D not resolved. V lost 4 bases and J lost 1, with 10 bases in between. There are 14 residues in the CDR3. Germline CDR1 and CDR2: SNHLY and FYNNEI. CDR3 residues: CASSVEMTNTEAFF. CDR3 nucleotide sequence: TGTGCCAGCAGTGTGGAGATGACGAACACTGAAGCTTTCTTT. The entire variable domain, with the rest obtained from reference TRBV2 and TRBJ1-1, is as follows: EPEVTQTPSHQVTQMGQEVILRCVPISNHLYFYWYRQILGQKVEFLVSFYNNEISEKSEIFDDQFSVERPDGSNFTLKIRSTKLEDSAMYFCASSVEMTNTEAFFGQGTRLTVV.

Ten or more counts support this clonotype. The chain combines TRBV7-9 with TRBJ2-2; possible D gene TRBD1, 6 bases. In germline, CDR1 is SEHNR, CDR2 FQNEAQ (reference sequence). Trimming took 3 bases from V and 5 from J, leaving 7 bases between them. This CDR3 has 13 amino acids. CDR3 sequence: CASSFGQTGELFF. DNA of the CDR3: TGTGCCAGCAGCTTCGGACAGACCGGGGAGCTGTTTTTT.

This clonotype was observed a handful of times. This chain joins TRBV5-1 and TRBJ2-5, with 9 nucleotides matching TRBD2. This CDR3 contains 15 residues. Germline V gene lookup returns CDR1 SGHRS and CDR2 YFSETQ. The V gene end was trimmed by 4 bases and the J gene end by 2 bases; junction bases not matched to a gene: 6. This CDR3 is CASSGMSGGQETQYF. The CDR3 DNA is TGCGCCAGCAGCGGGATGAGCGGGGGGCAAGAGACCCAGTACTTC. The full variable domain, in which reference TRBV5-1 and TRBJ2-5 provide the parts outside the CDR3, is KAGVTQTPRYLIKTRGQQVTLSCSPISGHRSVSWYQQTPGQGLQFLFEYFSETQRNKGNFPGRFSGRQFSNSRSEMNVSTLELGDSALYLCASSGMSGGQETQYFGPGTRLLVL.

This clonotype showed up just a few times. The chain uses TRBV20-1 and TRBJ2-1, with 12 bases matching TRBD2. The trim removed 7 bases at V and 9 bases at J, leaving 10 bases unmatched. Germline-derived CDR1 and CDR2 are DFQATT and SNEGSKA (reference sequence). This CDR3 spans 14 amino acids. CDR3 in amino acids: CSGDLAGGSGEQFF. The DNA of the CDR3 is TGCAGTGGGGATCTAGCGGGAGGGTCCGGTGAGCAGTTCTTC.

This clonotype has a count of ten or more. This chain connects TRBV12-3 or TRBV12-4 to TRBJ2-7; no clear D gene. The V end lost 5 bases, the J end lost 3 bases, and 11 bases lay between the germline ends. The CDR3 totals 13 residues. The chain's CDR3 is CASSNGPNYEQYV. CDR3 nucleotides: TGTGCCAGCAGTAACGGACCCAACTACGAGCAGTACGTC.

At least ten counts were recorded for this clonotype. J is TRBJ2-5 and V is TRBV29-1; the D gene is possibly TRBD2 (5 bases). The CDR3 extends over 13 amino acids. Germline V CDR1 and CDR2: SQVTM, ANQGSEA. V lost 4 bases, J lost 4 bases, and 13 bases lay in between. CDR3 residues: CSVGAGGGETQYF. The DNA of the CDR3 is TGCAGCGTTGGGGCAGGAGGAGGAGAGACCCAGTACTTC.

Ten or more counts support this clonotype. The rearrangement joins TRBV12-3 or TRBV12-4 to TRBJ1-6; 9 bases align to TRBD1. Trimming cost V 5 bases and J 10 bases; bases outside gene matches: 6. The length of the CDR3 is 14 residues. The CDR3 loop is CASSPGQGLSPLHF. CDR3 nucleotides: TGTGCCAGCAGTCCGGGACAGGGTTTGTCACCCCTCCACTTT.

This clonotype was seen only a few times. V and J are TRBV5-6 and TRBJ1-2; 11 nucleotides agree with TRBD1. J gave up 3 bases and V 1 base, and 5 bases lay outside the gene matches. The CDR3 spans 16 residues. Looked up from germline, CDR1 is SGHDT and CDR2 is YYEEEE. The CDR3 DNA follows: TGTGCCAGCAGCTTGTGGACAGGGGGCGCCTACTATGGCTACACCTTC. Translated: CASSLWTGGAYYGYTF.

This clonotype has a handful of counts. This chain links TRBV25-1 with TRBJ2-1; 8 nucleotides match TRBD1. CDR3 size: 14 residues. V shed 6 bases and J 6 bases; nucleotides not matched to a gene: 7. The germline gives CDR1 MGHDK, CDR2 SYGVNS. CDR3 protein: CASRGQGLRNEQFF. CDR3 nucleotides: TGTGCCAGCAGAGGACAGGGACTTCGCAATGAGCAGTTCTTC.

This clonotype was recorded many times. The rearrangement joins TRBV27 to TRBJ2-4; D not resolved. This CDR3 is built from 16 residues. Looked up from germline, CDR1 is MNHEY and CDR2 is SMNVEV (reference sequence). Trimming took 2 bases from V and 1 from J, leaving 12 bases between them. The CDR3 spells CASSLIGMGAKNIQYF. The CDR3 DNA is TGTGCCAGCAGTTTAATAGGGATGGGGGCCAAAAACATTCAGTACTTC.

This clonotype was picked up many times. V is TRBV11-2 and J is TRBJ1-5; TRBD1 agrees at 7 bases. Germline V gene lookup returns CDR1 SGHAT and CDR2 FQNNGV. V trimming: 2 bases; J trimming: 6 bases; junction bases outside the gene matches: 16. This CDR3 is built from 18 residues. The CDR3 here is CASSLLRGAHRGGQPQHF. The CDR3 nucleotides are TGTGCCAGCAGCTTATTACGCGGGGCGCACAGGGGAGGTCAGCCCCAGCATTTT.